This T cell receptor beta chain was sequenced for a study of blood T cell repertoires in COVID-19. About the research overall: PBMCs, B-cell-depleted T cells, or T cells provided the cDNA or gDNA that made up the material.

Sequenced by immunoSEQ multiplex PCR; TCRdb stores in-frame clones only, minus some. The sample lists a few hundred thousand clones; roughly 90% were seen once. Trimming cost V 2 bases and J 8 bases, with 13 bases left between them. The CDR3 spans 14 residues. Germline CDR1 reads SGHDN; CDR2 reads FVKESK. This TCR derives from a woman in her twenties or thirties with COVID-19, enrolled during active disease. What was sequenced was peripheral blood. The V call is TRBV14, the J call TRBJ2-1; D ambiguous. Here the CDR3 DNA reads TGTGCCAGCAGCCAACTGGGCCGAGTCCATGAGCAGTTCTTC. Encoded protein: CASSQLGRVHEQFF.